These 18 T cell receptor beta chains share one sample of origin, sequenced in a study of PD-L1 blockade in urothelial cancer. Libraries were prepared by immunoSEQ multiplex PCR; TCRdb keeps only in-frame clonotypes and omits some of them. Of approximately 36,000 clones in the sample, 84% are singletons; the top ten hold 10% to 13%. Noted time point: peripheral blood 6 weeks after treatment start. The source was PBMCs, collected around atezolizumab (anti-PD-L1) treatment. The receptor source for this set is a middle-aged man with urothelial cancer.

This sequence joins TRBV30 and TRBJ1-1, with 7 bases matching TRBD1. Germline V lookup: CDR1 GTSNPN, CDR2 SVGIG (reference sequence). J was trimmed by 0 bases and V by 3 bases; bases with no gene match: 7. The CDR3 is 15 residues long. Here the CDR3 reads CAWRHLDRVNTEAFF. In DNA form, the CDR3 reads TGTGCCTGGAGGCACCTAGACAGGGTGAACACTGAAGCTTTCTTT. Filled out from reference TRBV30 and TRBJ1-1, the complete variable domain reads SQTIHQWPATLVQPVGSPLSLECTVEGTSNPNLYWYRQAAGRGLQLLFYSVGIGQISSEVPQNLSASRPQDRQFILSSKKLLLSDSGFYLCAWRHLDRVNTEAFFGQGTRLTVV.

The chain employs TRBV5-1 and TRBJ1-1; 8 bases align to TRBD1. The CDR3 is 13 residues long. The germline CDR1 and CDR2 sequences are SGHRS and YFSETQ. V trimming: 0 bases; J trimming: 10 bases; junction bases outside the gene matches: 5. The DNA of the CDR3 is TGCGCCAGCAGCTTGGAAGGGCAGGGGGCAGCTTTCTTT. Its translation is CASSLEGQGAAFF. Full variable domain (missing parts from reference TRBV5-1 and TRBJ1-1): KAGVTQTPRYLIKTRGQQVTLSCSPISGHRSVSWYQQTPGQGLQFLFEYFSETQRNKGNFPGRFSGRQFSNSRSEMNVSTLELGDSALYLCASSLEGQGAAFFGQGTRLTVV.

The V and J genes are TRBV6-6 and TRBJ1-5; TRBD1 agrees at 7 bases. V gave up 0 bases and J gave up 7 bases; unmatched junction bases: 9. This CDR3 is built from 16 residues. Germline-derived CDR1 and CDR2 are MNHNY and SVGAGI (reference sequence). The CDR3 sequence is CASSYSKGQLGQPQHF. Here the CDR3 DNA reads TGTGCCAGCAGTTACTCGAAGGGACAGCTAGGGCAGCCCCAGCATTTT.

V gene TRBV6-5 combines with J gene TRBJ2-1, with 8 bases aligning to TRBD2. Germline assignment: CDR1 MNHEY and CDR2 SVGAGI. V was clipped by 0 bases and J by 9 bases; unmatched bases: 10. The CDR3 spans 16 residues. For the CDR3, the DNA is TGTGCCAGCAGTTACTCTGGACTAGCCGTCAAGCCTGAGCAGTTCTTC. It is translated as CASSYSGLAVKPEQFF.

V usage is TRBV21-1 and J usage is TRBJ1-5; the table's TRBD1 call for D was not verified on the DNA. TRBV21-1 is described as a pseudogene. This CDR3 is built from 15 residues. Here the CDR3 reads CASSKVGQGGQPQHF. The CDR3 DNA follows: TGTGCCAGCAGCAAAGTGGGACAGGGTGGACAGCCCCAGCATTTT.

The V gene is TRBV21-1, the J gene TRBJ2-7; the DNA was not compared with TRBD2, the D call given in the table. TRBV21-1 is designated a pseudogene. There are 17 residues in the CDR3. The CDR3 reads CASTPNMGLAYLYEQYF. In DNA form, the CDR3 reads TGTGCCAGCACCCCCAACATGGGACTAGCCTATCTTTACGAGCAGTACTTC.

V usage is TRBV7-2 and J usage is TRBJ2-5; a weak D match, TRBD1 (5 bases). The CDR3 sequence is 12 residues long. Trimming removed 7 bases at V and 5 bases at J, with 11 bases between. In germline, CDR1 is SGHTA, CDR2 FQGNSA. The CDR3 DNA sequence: TGTGCCAGCACGTCAAACAGGGAGACCCAGTACTTC. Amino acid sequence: CASTSNRETQYF.

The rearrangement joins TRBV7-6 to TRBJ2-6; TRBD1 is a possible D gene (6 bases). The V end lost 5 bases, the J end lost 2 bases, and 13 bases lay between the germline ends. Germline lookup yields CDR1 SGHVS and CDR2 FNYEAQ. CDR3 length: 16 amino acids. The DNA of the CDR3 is TGTGCCAGCAGCAACGGGGCAGGGGCTGGGGCCAACGTCCTGACTTTC. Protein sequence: CASSNGAGAGANVLTF.

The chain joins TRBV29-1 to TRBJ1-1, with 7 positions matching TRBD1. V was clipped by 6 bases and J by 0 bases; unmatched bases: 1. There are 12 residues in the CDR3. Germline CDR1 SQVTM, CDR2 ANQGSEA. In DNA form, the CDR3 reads TGCAGCGTGGACAGGATGAACACTGAAGCTTTCTTT. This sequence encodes CSVDRMNTEAFF. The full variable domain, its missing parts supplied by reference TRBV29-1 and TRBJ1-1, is SAVISQKPSRDICQRGTSLTIQCQVDSQVTMMFWYRQQPGQSLTLIATANQGSEATYESGFVIDKFPISRPNLTFSTLTVSNMSPEDSSIYLCSVDRMNTEAFFGQGTRLTVV.

The CDR3 DNA sequence: TGTGCCAGCAGCGTCATAGCGGAGAACACTGAAGCTTTCTTT. This gives the protein CASSVIAENTEAFF. V and J are TRBV9 and TRBJ1-1; D is unresolved. The germline V gene encodes CDR1 SGDLS and CDR2 YYNGEE. CDR3 length: 14 amino acids. The ends were cut back, 2 bases at V and 1 base at J, with 9 bases in the middle.

CDR3: CASSTRVVAAPFARFF. The CDR3, as DNA: TGTGCCAGCAGCACAAGGGTGGTAGCGGCACCTTTTGCTCGGTTCTTC. The chain combines TRBV11-2 with TRBJ2-1; D possibly corresponds to TRBD2 (6 bases). Deletions cut 5 bases from V and 15 bases from J, with 29 bases between. CDR1 SGHAT and CDR2 FQNNGV come from the germline V gene. CDR3 length: 16 residues.

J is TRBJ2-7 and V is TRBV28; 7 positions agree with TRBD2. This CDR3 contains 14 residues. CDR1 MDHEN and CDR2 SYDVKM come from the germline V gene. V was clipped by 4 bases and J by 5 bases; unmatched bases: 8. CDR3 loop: CASSYIGEGNEQYF. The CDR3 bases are TGTGCCAGCAGTTATATAGGGGAGGGCAACGAGCAGTACTTC.

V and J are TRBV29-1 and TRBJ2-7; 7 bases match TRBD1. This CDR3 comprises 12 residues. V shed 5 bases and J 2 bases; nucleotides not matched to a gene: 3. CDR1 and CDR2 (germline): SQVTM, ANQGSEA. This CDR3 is CSVRTGPYEQYF. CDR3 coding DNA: TGCAGCGTTCGGACAGGCCCCTACGAGCAGTACTTC.

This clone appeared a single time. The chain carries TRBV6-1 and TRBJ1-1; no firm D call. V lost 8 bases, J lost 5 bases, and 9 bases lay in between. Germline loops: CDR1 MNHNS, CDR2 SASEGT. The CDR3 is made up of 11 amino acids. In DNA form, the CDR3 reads TGTGCCAGCTCACCCGGGACTGAAGCTTTCTTT. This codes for CASSPGTEAFF.

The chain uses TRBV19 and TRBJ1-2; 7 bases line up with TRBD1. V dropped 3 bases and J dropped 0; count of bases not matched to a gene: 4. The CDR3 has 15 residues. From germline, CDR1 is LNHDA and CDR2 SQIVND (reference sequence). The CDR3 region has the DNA TGTGCCAGTAGTATCCGGGACAGTGCTAACTATGGCTACACCTTC. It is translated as CASSIRDSANYGYTF.

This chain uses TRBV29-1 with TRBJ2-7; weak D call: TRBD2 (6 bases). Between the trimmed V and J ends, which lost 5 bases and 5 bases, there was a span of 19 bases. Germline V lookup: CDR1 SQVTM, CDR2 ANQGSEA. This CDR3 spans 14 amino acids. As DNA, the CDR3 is TGCAGCGTTTTACTAGCCGAAGACGCCCACGAGCAGTACTTC. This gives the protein CSVLLAEDAHEQYF.

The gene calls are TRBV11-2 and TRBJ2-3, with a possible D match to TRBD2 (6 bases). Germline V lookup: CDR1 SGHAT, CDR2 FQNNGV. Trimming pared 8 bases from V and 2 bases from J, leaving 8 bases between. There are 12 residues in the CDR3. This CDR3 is CASGLNTDTQYF. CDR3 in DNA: TGTGCCAGCGGACTAAACACAGATACGCAGTATTTT.

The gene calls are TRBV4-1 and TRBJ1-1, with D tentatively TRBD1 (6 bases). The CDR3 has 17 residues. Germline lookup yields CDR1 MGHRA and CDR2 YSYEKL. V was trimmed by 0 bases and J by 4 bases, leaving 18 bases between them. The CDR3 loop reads CASSQEGGAVGGTEAFF. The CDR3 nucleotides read TGCGCCAGCAGCCAAGAGGGGGGGGCAGTGGGGGGCACTGAAGCTTTCTTT.